This TCR beta chain was obtained from a study of CD8 T cell repertoires and HIV-1 epitope variants. Trimming took off 6 bases at V and 8 bases at J, with 16 bases between the two ends. Germline loops: CDR1 MNHNS, CDR2 SASEGT. The CDR3 runs to 13 residues. Repertoires were generated with immunoSEQ multiplex PCR, while TCRdb's copy carries only in-frame clones and drops some. The sample holds tens of thousands of clones, approximately 70% seen once. The clonotype was recovered from a male donor with HIV. Sequencing was performed on uncultured baseline CD8+ T cells from peripheral blood mononuclear cells (PBMCs). The chain recombines TRBV6-1 with TRBJ1-2, with D tentatively TRBD1 (5 bases). CDR3 sequence: CASSRDGGDGYTF. CDR3 DNA sequence: TGTGCCAGCAGCCGCGACGGGGGGGACGGCTACACCTTC.